This T cell receptor beta chain was obtained from a study of identical twins. The ends were cut back, 5 bases at V and 3 bases at J, with 16 bases in the middle. This CDR3 has 15 amino acids. CDR1 MDHEN and CDR2 SYDVKM come from the germline V gene. MiXCR was run by TCRdb on the 5' RACE reads, yielding one entry per CDR3 protein. The sample lists around 250,000 distinct CDR3 sequences, roughly 13% seen once, with 3.5% to 4.5% in the top ten. The same sample was also studied in work on yellow fever vaccine responses in identical twins. Per that paper: Reportedly, the T cell response mounted by twins to vaccine seemed partly convergent, partly personalized.

The receptor was derived from a woman aged 18-29 years in good health. The V gene is TRBV28, the J gene TRBJ2-5, with a possible D match to TRBD2 (7 bases). The sequencing sample was made of memory (CD45RO+) T cells sorted from blood. DNA of the CDR3: TGTGCCAGCAGTCCCCGGAGGGGGGGGGAAGAGACCCAGTACTTC. Translating gives CASSPRRGGEETQYF.